This is a list of T cell receptor beta chains from one sample in a study of cytomegalovirus exposure and HLA in healthy donors. Generated by immunoSEQ multiplex PCR, the TCRdb table keeps only in-frame clones and is missing some. The sample consists of around 160,000 clones, about three quarters of them appearing once. Sequencing was done on a sample of PBMCs. The source of these receptors is a woman aged 40 to 50 in good health and CMV-seropositive. CDR3s leave out the opening cysteine and the closing phenylalanine or tryptophan.

j_gene,v_gene,CDR3aa
TRBJ2-5,TRBV28,ASSLLGARGSETQY
TRBJ1-2,TRBV21-1,ASSNGRGVNGDYGYT
TRBJ1-5,TRBV11-2,ASSFNRGNQPQH
TRBJ2-7,TRBV18,ASSRGGTGAYEQY
TRBJ2-5,TRBV6-5,ASSYSTGTSIETQY
TRBJ2-3,TRBV14,ASSPLTGATDTQY
TRBJ2-2,TRBV5-1,ASSSDTNTGELF
TRBJ1-2,TRBV7-6,ASWDRVGGYT
TRBJ2-3,TRBV27,ASSRDSGGATDTQY
TRBJ2-1,TRBV7-2,ASSNDAGDEQF
TRBJ2-5,TRBV7-2,ASSFSRAGLRETQY
TRBJ2-6,TRBV7-9,ATEGANSGANVLT
-,TRBV5-1,ASSRDRSSYEQY
TRBJ2-3,TRBV7-2,ASSLARTSTDTQY
TRBJ2-2,TRBV18,ASSPIQGSTGELF
TRBJ2-1,TRBV18,ASSPPEVIAYNEQF
TRBJ2-2,TRBV9,ASSPRLAVNTGELF
TRBJ2-5,TRBV5-4,ASSLAGARETQY
TRBJ2-7,TRBV9,ASSVGGDSREQY
TRBJ2-7,TRBV5-1,ASTVLGQGHEQY
TRBJ1-2,TRBV29-1,SAEGAYYGYT
TRBJ1-1,TRBV7-9,ASEQGINRNTEAF
TRBJ2-6,TRBV7-2,ASSSVAGANVLT
TRBJ2-7,TRBV19,ASSSGPYEQY
TRBJ1-2,TRBV19,ASNQPQGDGYT
TRBJ1-2,TRBV29-1,SVESPLRYGYT
TRBJ2-2,TRBV6-6,ASNLQQGLGELF
-,TRBV25-1,ASSMAGLFYEQY
TRBJ2-3,TRBV7-2,ASSGERAYTDTQY
TRBJ2-2,TRBV7-2,ASSFVAGGTGELF
TRBJ2-3,TRBV6-5,ASIPSGRPPDTQY
TRBJ1-1,TRBV19,ASSDRVNTEAF
TRBJ2-3,TRBV9,ASSLSTDTQY
TRBJ2-5,TRBV7-2,ASKMRGETQY
TRBJ1-6,TRBV19,ASNMGTRNSPLH
TRBJ2-5,TRBV6-1,AGSSSPKETQY
TRBJ2-2,TRBV2,ASGVGLAVTGELF
TRBJ1-2,TRBV7-9,ASSSGTGSRYT
TRBJ2-1,TRBV10-3,ATGPGLADNEQF
TRBJ2-7,TRBV4-1,ASSPSDRAGEQY
TRBJ2-1,TRBV4-1,ASSQVGAGVYNEQF
TRBJ2-1,TRBV12-5,ASGLPGGGEQF
TRBJ1-3,TRBV7-2,ASSSYTGRNTIY
TRBJ2-1,TRBV5-1,ASSLSGGGSFEQF
TRBJ2-7,TRBV18,ASSPVGSYEQY
TRBJ2-1,TRBV7-9,ASSFGTSNNEQF
TRBJ1-4,TRBV6-1,ASSDVVRLTNEKLF
TRBJ1-3,TRBV11-3,ASSPLQGYSGNTIY
TRBJ2-2,TRBV4-1,ASSQADSNTGELF
TRBJ2-6,TRBV19,ASSPIRGRGQEGDSGANVLT
TRBJ2-5,TRBV5-1,ASSLTSPETQY
TRBJ2-3,TRBV7-2,ASSLIGGRGRIHTQY
TRBJ2-3,TRBV7-2,ASSPPAGGGRGTQY
TRBJ1-2,TRBV11-3,ASSPSDRANYGYT
TRBJ2-2,TRBV7-8,ASSFYGLAGGDTGELF
TRBJ1-1,TRBV5-1,ASSFGVSTEAF
TRBJ2-1,TRBV7-2,ASTLSGAHNEQF
TRBJ1-5,TRBV7-2,ASSWDRGDQPQH